This T cell receptor beta chain was recorded in a study of blood T cell repertoires in COVID-19. Study-wide context: COVID-19 samples, acute and convalescent, were from the United States, Italy and Spain.

Measured with immunoSEQ multiplex PCR; TCRdb has only the in-frame clones, and not every one. The table includes 130,000 to 150,000 clones, approximately 90% detected once. Trimming took 1 base from V and 4 from J; bases not matched to a gene: 6. This CDR3 is 18 amino acids long. Germline lookup yields CDR1 SGHVS and CDR2 FQNEAQ. The sequenced material came from peripheral blood. The sequence was obtained from a human donor in a cohort sampled during active COVID-19. This chain connects TRBV7-8 to TRBJ2-1, with 14 positions matching TRBD2. The CDR3 DNA follows: TGTGCCAGCAGCTTAGGACTAGCGGGGGGGCGAAGATACAATGAGCAGTTCTTC. This codes for CASSLGLAGGRRYNEQFF.